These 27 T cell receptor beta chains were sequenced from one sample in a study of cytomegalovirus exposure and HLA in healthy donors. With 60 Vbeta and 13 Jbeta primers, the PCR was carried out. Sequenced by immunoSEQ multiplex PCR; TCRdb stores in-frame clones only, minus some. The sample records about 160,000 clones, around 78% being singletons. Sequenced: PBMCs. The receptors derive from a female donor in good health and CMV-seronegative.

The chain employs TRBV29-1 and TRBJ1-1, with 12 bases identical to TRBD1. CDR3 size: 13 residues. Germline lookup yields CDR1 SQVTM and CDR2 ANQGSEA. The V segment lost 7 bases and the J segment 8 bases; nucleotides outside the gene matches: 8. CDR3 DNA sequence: TGCAGCGCCCGGGACAGGGGGCGGGGGGAAGCTTTCTTT. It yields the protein CSARDRGRGEAFF.

The DNA of the CDR3 is TGTGCCAGCAGCTTGACCGGGACAGTCCACTCCTACGAGCAGTACTTC. The encoded protein is CASSLTGTVHSYEQYF. The rearrangement links TRBV7-2 to TRBJ2-7, with TRBD1 matching 7 bases. The CDR3 extends over 16 amino acids. Germline loops: CDR1 SGHTA, CDR2 FQGNSA. Trimming cost V 3 bases and J 0 bases; bases outside gene matches: 8.

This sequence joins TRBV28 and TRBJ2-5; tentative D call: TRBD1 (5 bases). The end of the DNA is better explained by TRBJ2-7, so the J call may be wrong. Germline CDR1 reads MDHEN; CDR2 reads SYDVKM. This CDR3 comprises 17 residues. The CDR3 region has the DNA TGTGCCAGCAGTTTCCGGCAGGGTGGTCCCCGATCCTACGAGCAGTACTTC. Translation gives CASSFRQGGPRSYEQYF.

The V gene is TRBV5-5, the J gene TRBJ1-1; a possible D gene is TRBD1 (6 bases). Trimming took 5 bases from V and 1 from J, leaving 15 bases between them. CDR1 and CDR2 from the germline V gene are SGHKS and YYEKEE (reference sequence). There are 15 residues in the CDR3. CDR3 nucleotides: TGTGCCAGCAGGATTACCGGGACACAGAACACTGAAGCTTTCTTT. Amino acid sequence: CASRITGTQNTEAFF. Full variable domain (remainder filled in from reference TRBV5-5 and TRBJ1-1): DAGVTQSPTHLIKTRGQQVTLRCSPISGHKSVSWYQQVLGQGPQFIFQYYEKEERGRGNFPDRFSARQFPNYSSELNVNALLLGDSALYLCASRITGTQNTEAFFGQGTRLTVV.

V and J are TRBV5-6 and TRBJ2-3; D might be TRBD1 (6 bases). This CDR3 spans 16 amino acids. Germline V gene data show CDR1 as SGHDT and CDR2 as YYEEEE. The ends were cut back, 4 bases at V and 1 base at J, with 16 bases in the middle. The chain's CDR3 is CASSPVWGRGTDTQYF. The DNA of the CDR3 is TGTGCCAGCAGCCCAGTCTGGGGGCGGGGCACAGATACGCAGTATTTT.

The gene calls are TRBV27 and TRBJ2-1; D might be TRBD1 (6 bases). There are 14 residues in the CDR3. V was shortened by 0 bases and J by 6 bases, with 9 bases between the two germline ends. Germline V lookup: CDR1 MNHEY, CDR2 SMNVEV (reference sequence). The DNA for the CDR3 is TGTGCCAGCAGTTTATCCGGACAGCTCAATGAGCAGTTCTTC. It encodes CASSLSGQLNEQFF.

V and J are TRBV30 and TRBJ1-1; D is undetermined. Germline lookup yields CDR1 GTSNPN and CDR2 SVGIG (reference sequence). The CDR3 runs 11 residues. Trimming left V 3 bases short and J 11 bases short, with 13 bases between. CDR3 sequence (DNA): TGTGCCTGGAGCCCTAAGGGAGGGGCTTTCTTT. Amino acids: CAWSPKGGAFF.

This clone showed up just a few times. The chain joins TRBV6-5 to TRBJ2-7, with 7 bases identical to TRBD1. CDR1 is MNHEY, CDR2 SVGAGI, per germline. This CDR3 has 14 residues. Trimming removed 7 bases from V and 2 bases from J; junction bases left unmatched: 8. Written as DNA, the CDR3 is TGTGCCAGCACCAAAGACAGGGAGCCCTACGAGCAGTACTTC. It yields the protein CASTKDREPYEQYF.

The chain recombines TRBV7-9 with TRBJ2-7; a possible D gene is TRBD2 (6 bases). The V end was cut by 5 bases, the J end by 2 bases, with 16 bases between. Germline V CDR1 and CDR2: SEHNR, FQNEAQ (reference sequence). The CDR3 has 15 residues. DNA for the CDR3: TGTGCCAGCAGCCCCGGTCGGGGGACCCCCTACGAGCAGTACTTC. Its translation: CASSPGRGTPYEQYF.

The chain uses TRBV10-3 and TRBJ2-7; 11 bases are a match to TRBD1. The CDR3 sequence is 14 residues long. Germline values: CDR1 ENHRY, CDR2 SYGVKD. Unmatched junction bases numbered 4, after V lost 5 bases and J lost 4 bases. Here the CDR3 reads CAISTGTGGYEQYF. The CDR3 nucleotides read TGTGCCATCAGTACCGGGACAGGGGGTTACGAGCAGTACTTC.

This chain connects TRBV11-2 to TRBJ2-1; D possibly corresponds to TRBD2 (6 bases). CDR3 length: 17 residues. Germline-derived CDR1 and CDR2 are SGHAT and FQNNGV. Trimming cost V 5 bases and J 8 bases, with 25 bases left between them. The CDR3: CASSPGIGRGSRDEQFF. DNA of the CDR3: TGTGCCAGCAGCCCAGGAATAGGGCGGGGTTCAAGGGATGAGCAGTTCTTC.

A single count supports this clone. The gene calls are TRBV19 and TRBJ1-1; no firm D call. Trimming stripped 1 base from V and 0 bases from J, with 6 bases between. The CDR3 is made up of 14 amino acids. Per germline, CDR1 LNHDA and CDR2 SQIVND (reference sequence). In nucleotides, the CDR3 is TGTGCCAGTAGTATAGGCCCTATGAACACTGAAGCTTTCTTT. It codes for CASSIGPMNTEAFF.

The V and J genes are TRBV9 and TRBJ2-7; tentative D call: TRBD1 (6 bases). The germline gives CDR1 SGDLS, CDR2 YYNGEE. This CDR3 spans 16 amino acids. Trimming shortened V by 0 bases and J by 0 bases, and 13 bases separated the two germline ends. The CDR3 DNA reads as TGTGCCAGCAGCGTAGGGGCAGGGGCTAGCTCCTACGAGCAGTACTTC. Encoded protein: CASSVGAGASSYEQYF. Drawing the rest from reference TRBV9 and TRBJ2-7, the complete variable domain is DSGVTQTPKHLITATGQRVTLRCSPRSGDLSVYWYQQSLDQGLQFLIQYYNGEERAKGNILERFSAQQFPDLHSELNLSSLELGDSALYFCASSVGAGASSYEQYFGPGTRLTVT.

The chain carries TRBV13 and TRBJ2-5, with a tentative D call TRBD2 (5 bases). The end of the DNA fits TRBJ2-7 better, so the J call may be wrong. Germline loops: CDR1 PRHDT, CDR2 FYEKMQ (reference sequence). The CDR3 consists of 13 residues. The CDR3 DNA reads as TGTGCCAGCAGCTCGGGTAGCGCTTACGAGCAGTACTTC. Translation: CASSSGSAYEQYF.

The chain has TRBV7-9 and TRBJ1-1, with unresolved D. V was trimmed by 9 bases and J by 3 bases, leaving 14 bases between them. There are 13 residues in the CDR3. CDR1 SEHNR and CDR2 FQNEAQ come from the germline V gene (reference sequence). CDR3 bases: TGTGCCAGTAACCCTCCCGGGTACACTGAAGCTTTCTTT. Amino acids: CASNPPGYTEAFF.

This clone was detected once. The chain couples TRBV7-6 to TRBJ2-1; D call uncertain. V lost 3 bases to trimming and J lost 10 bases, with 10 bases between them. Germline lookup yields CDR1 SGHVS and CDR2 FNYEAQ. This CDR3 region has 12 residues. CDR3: CASSFLGREQFF. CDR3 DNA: TGTGCCAGCAGCTTCTTGGGCAGAGAGCAGTTCTTC.

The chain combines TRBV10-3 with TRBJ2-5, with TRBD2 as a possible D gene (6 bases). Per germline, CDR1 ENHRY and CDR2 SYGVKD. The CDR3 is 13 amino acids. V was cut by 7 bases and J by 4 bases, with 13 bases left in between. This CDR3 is CAIKPQGGETQYF. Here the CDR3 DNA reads TGTGCCATCAAGCCCCAGGGAGGAGAGACCCAGTACTTC.

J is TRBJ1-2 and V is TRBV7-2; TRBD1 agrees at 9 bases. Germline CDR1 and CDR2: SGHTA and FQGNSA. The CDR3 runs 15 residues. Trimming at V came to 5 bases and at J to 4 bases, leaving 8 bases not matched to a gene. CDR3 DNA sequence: TGTGCCAGCAGCAATCCAACAGGGGGCGTCTATGGCTACACCTTC. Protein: CASSNPTGGVYGYTF.

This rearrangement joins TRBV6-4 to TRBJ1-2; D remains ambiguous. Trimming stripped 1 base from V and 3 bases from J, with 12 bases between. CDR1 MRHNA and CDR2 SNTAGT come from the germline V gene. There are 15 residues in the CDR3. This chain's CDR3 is CASSDLGVYHYGYTF. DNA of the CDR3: TGTGCCAGCAGTGACTTGGGCGTTTATCACTATGGCTACACCTTC.

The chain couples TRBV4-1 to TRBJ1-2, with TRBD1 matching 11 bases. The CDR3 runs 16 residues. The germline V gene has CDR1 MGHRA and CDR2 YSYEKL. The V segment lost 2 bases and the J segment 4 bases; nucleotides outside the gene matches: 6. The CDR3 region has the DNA TGCGCCAGCAGCCAAACACCCGGGACAGGGGGCTATGGCTACACCTTC. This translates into CASSQTPGTGGYGYTF.

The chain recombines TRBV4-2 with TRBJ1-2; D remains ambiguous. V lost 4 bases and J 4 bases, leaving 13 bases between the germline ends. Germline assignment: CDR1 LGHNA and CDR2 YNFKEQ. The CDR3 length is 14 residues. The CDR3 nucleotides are TGTGCCAGCAGCCTAGTACGCGGCAGCTATGGCTACACCTTC. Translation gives CASSLVRGSYGYTF.

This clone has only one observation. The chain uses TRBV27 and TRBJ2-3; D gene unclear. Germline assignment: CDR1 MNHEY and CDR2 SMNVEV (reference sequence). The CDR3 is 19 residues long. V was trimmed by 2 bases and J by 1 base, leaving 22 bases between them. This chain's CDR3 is CASSLKATNLFTRTDTQYF. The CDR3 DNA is TGTGCCAGCAGTTTAAAAGCTACTAACCTCTTTACACGCACAGATACGCAGTATTTT.

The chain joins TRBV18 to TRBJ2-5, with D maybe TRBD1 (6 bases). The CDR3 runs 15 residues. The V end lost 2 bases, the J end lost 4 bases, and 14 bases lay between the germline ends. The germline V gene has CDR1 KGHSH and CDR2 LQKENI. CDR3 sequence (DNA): TGTGCCAGCTCACCATTACAGGGACCGGGAGAGACCCAGTACTTC. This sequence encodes CASSPLQGPGETQYF. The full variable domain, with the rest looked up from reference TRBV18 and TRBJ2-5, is NAGVMQNPRHLVRRRGQEARLRCSPMKGHSHVYWYRQLPEEGLKFMVYLQKENIIDESGMPKERFSAEFPKEGPSILRIQQVVRGDSAAYFCASSPLQGPGETQYFGPGTRLLVL.

CDR3 protein: CASSLDRGSNQPQHF. The CDR3 nucleotides are TGCGCCAGCAGCTTGGATCGGGGGAGCAATCAGCCCCAGCATTTT. V and J are TRBV5-1 and TRBJ1-5, with D possibly TRBD1 on 5 matching bases. This CDR3 contains 15 residues. The germline CDR1 and CDR2 sequences are SGHRS and YFSETQ. V was cut by 0 bases and J by 1 base, with 8 bases left in between.

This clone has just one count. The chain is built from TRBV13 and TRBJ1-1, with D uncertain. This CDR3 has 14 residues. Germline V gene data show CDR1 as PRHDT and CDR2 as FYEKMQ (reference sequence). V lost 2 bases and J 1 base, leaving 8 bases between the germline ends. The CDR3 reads CASSLLRGNTEAFF. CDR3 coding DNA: TGTGCCAGCAGCTTATTGCGGGGGAACACTGAAGCTTTCTTT.

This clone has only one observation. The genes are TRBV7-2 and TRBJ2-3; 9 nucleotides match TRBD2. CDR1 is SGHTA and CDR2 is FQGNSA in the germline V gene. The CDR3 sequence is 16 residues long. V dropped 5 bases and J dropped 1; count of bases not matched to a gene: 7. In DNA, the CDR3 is TGTGCCAGCAGCCCTCTAGTAGCGGGGGGCACAGATACGCAGTATTTT. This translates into CASSPLVAGGTDTQYF.

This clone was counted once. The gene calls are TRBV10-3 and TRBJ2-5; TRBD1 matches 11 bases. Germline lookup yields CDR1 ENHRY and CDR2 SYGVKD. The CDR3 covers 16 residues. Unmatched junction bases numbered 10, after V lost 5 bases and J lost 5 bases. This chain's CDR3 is CAISPHGTGGGETQYF. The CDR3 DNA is TGTGCCATCAGTCCCCACGGGACAGGGGGGGGTGAGACCCAGTACTTC.